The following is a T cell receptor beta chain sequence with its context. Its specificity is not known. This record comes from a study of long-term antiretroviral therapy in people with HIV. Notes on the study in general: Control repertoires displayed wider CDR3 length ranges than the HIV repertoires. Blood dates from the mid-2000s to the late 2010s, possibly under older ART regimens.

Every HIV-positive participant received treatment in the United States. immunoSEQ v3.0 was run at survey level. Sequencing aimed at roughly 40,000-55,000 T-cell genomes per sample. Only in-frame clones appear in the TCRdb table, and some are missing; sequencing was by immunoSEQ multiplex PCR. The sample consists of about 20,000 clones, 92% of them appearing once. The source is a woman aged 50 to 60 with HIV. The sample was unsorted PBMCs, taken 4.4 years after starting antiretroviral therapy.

The CDR3 spells CASSEPGTLLQFF. The CDR3 nucleotides read TGTGCCAGCAGTGAGCCAGGGACGTTATTACAGTTCTTC. The gene calls are TRBV25-1 and TRBJ2-1; D possibly matches TRBD1 or TRBD2 (5 bases each). Germline V CDR1 and CDR2: MGHDK, SYGVNS. This CDR3 contains 13 residues. The V end lost 3 bases, the J end lost 13 bases, and 16 bases lay between the germline ends.